In this sample, the clone carrying this T cell receptor (beta chain) turned up a few times. Antigen specificity is unknown. This sample is drawn from a study of identical twins. The study, taken as a whole, reports: Among out-of-frame alpha sequences shared by twins, low generation probability occurred in excess. The conclusions drew on cross-sectional statistical analysis instead of tracking the same donors. Among monozygotic twins, out-of-frame TCR alpha sharing exceeded what models predicted.

Looked up from germline, CDR1 is LGHNA and CDR2 is YNFKEQ. This CDR3 comprises 15 residues. Unmatched junction bases numbered 9, after V lost 3 bases and J lost 4 bases. TCRdb reanalysed the 5' RACE reads using MiXCR and keeps one entry per CDR3 protein. The sample lists 550,000 to 800,000 distinct CDR3 sequences, under 8.5% occurring once. These records were also assigned to another study, of yellow fever vaccine responses in identical twins.

The V gene is TRBV4-2, the J gene TRBJ2-7; 7 bases are shared with TRBD1. Sequences were obtained from PBMCs. This sequence was found in a woman younger than 35 in good health. The CDR3 DNA is TGTGCCAGCAGCCAGGAACAGGGGACAAGATACGAGCAGTACTTC. It translates to CASSQEQGTRYEQYF.